This T cell receptor (beta chain) was retrieved from a study of identical twins. MiXCR, applied by TCRdb to the 5' RACE reads, yields one record per CDR3 protein. The sample contains some 790,000 distinct CDR3 sequences, around a sixth of which appear only once. Study outcomes and limitations: The more abundant beta clonotypes in cord blood had fewer insertions, and memory repertoires did not show this. Weaker excess sharing between twins was seen in beta out-of-frame sequences. Out-of-frame TCR alpha sharing observed in monozygotic twins exceeded model estimates.

V lost 4 bases to trimming and J lost 5 bases; unmatched junction nucleotides: 7. The CDR3 has 13 residues. Germline V gives CDR1 SQVTM, CDR2 ANQGSEA. With regard to this clonotype: The target antigen is unknown.

The data also belong to a second study, concerning T cells expressing NK-cell markers. That paper adds: Sorted CD3+CD56-NKG2C+, CD3+CD56+NKG2C+ and CD3+CD56+NKG2C- T cells supplied the TCR beta repertoires.

Sequenced material: PBMCs. The receptor's source is a woman younger than 30 in good health. V gene TRBV29-1 combines with J gene TRBJ2-5; 7 nucleotides agree with TRBD2. The CDR3 reads CSVGGGSGETQYF. In DNA, the CDR3 is TGCAGCGTTGGGGGGGGTAGCGGGGAGACCCAGTACTTC.